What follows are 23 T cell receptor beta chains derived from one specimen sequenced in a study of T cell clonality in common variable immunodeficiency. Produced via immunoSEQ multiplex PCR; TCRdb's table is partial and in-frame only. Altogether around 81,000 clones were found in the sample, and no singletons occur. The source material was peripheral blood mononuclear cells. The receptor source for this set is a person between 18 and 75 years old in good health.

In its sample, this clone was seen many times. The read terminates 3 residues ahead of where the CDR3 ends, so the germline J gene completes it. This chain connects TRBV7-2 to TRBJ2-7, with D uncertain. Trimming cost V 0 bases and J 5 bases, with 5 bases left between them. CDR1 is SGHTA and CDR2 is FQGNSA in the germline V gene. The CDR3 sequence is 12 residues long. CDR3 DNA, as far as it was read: TGTGCCAGCAGCTTAGCATTCGACGAG. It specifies CASSLAFDE. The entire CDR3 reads CASSLAFDEQYF.

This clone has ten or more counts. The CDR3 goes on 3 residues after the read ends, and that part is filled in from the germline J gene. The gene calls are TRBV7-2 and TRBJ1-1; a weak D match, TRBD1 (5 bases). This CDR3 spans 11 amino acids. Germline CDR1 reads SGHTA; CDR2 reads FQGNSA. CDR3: CASSLAGGAFF. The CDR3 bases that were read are TGTGCCAGCAGCTTAGCGGGGGGA.

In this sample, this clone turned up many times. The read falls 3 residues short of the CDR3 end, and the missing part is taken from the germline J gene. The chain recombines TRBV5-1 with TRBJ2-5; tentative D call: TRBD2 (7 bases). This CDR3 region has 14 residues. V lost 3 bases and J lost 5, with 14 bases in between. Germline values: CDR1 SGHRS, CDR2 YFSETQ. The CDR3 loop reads CASSYAQGGETQYF. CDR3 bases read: TGCGCCAGCAGCTACGCACAGGGAGGGGAGACC.

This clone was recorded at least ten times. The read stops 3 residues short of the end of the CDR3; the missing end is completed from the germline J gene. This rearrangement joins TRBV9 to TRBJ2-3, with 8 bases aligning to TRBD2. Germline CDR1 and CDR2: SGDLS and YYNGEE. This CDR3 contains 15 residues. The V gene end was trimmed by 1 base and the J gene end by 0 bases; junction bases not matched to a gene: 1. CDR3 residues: CASSVTSGSTDTQYF. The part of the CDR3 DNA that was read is TGTGCCAGCAGCGTAACTAGCGGAAGCACAGATACG.

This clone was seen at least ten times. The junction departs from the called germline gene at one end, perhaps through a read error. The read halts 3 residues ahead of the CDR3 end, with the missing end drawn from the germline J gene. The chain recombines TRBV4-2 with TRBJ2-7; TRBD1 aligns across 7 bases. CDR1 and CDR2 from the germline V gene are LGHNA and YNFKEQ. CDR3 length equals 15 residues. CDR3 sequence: CASSQEDRATYEQYF. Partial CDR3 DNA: TGCGCCAGCAGCCAAGAAGACAGGGCTACCTACGAG.

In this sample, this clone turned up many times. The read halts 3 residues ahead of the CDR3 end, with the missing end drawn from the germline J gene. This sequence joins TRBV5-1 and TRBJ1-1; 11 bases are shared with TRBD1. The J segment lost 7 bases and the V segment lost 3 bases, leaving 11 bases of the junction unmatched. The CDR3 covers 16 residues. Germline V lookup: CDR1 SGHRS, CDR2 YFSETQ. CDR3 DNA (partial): TGCGCCAGCAGCTGGGGGACAGGGGGAATGGGAATTGAA. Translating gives CASSWGTGGMGIE. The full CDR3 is CASSWGTGGMGIEAFF.

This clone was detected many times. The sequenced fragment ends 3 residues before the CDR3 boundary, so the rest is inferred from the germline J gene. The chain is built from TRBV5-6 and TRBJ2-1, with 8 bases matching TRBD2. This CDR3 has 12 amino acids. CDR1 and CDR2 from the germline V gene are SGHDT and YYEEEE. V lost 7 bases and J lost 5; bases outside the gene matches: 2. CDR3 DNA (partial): TGTGCCAGCCAACTAGCGGACAATGAG. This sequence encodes CASQLADNE. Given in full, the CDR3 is CASQLADNEQFF.

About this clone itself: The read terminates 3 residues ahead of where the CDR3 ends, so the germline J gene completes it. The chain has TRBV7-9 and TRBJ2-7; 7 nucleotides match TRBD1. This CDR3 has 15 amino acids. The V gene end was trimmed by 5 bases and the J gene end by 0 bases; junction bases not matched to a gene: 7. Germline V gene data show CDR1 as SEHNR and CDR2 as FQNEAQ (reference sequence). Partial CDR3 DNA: TGTGCCAGCAGCGACTACCGGGACAGCTCCTACGAG. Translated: CASSDYRDSSYE. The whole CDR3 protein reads CASSDYRDSSYEQYF.

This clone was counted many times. The part of the CDR3 DNA that was read is TGTGCCAGTAGTATTTTAGGACTAGCGGGTAATGAG. It translates to CASSILGLAGNE. The full CDR3 protein is CASSILGLAGNEQFF. This rearrangement joins TRBV19 to TRBJ2-1; TRBD2 agrees at 11 bases. The sequence runs out 3 residues before the end of the CDR3; the remainder is reconstructed from the germline J gene. Germline trimming cut 3 bases from V and 7 bases from J; bases unmatched to any gene: 5. Germline CDR1 is LNHDA and CDR2 is SQIVND (reference sequence). The CDR3 extends over 15 amino acids. Looking up the rest from reference TRBV19 and TRBJ2-1 gives the full variable domain: DGGITQSPKYLFRKEGQNVTLSCEQNLNHDAMYWYRQDPGQGLRLIYYSQIVNDFQKGDIAEGYSVSREKKESFPLTVTSAQKNPTAFYLCASSILGLAGNEQFFGPGTRLTVL.

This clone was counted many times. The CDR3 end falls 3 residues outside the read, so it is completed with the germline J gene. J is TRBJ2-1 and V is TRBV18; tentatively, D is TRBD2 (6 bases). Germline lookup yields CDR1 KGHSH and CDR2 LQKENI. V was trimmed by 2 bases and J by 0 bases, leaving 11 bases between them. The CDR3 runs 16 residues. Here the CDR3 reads CASSPGRGSSYNEQFF. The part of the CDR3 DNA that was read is TGTGCCAGCTCACCAGGGCGGGGTAGCTCCTACAATGAG.

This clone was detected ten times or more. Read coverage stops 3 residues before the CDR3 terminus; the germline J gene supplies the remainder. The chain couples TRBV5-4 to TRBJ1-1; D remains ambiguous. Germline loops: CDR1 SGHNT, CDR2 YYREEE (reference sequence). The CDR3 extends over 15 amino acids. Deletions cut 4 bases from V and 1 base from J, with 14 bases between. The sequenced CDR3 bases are TGTGCCAGCAGCCCCGAGGGCCAACGGAACACTGAA. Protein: CASSPEGQRNTE. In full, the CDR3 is CASSPEGQRNTEAFF. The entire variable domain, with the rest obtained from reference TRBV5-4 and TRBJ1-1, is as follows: ETGVTQSPTHLIKTRGQQVTLRCSSQSGHNTVSWYQQALGQGPQFIFQYYREEENGRGNFPPRFSGLQFPNYSSELNVNALELDDSALYLCASSPEGQRNTEAFFGQGTRLTVV.

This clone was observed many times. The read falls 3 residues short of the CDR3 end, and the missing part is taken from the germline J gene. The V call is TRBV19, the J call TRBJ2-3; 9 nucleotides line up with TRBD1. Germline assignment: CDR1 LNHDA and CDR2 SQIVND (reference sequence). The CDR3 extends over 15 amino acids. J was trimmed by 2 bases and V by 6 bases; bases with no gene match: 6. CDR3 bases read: TGTGCCAGTAGGGAGACAGGGGGTATCACAGATACG. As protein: CASRETGGITDT. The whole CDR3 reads CASRETGGITDTQYF.

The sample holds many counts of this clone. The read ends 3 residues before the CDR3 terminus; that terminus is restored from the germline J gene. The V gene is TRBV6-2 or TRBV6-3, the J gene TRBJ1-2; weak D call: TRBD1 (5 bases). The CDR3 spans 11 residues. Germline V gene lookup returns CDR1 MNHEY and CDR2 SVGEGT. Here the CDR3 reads CASRLQEGYTF. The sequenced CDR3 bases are TGTGCCAGCAGGTTACAGGAAGGC.

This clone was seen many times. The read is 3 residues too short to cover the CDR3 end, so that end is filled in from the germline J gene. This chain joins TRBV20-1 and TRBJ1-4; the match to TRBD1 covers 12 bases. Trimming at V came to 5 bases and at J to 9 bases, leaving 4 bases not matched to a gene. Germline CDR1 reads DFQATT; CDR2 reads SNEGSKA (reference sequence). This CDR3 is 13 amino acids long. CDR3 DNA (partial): TGCAGTGCTGGGGGACAGGGGGCAAAAAAA. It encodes CSAGGQGAKK. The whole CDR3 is CSAGGQGAKKLFF.

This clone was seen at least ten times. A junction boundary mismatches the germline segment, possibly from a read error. CDR3 protein: CSAGDRGTSTDTQYF. CDR3 DNA (partial): TGCAGTGCTGGAGACAGGGGGACTAGCACAGATACG. The V and J genes are TRBV20-1 and TRBJ2-3; 9 nucleotides align to TRBD1. Sequencing ends 3 residues short of the CDR3 end; the germline J gene provides the rest. Germline V gives CDR1 DFQATT, CDR2 SNEGSKA (reference sequence). The CDR3 sequence is 15 residues long.

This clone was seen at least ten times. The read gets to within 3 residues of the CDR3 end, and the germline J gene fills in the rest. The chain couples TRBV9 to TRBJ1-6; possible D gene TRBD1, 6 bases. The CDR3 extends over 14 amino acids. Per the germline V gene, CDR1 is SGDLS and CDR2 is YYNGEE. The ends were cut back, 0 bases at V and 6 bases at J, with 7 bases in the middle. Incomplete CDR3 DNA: TGTGCCAGCAGCGTAGCAGGGGCTAATTCACCC. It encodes CASSVAGANSP. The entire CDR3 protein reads CASSVAGANSPLHF.

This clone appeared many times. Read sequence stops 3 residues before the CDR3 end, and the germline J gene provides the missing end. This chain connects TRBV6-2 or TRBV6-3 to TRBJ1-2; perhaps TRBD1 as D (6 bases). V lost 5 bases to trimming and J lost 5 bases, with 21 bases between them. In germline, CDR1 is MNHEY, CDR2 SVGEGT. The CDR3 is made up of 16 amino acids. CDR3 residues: CASSPSTGGVGYGYTF. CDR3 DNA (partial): TGTGCCAGCAGTCCGTCGACAGGAGGGGTTGGGTATGGC.

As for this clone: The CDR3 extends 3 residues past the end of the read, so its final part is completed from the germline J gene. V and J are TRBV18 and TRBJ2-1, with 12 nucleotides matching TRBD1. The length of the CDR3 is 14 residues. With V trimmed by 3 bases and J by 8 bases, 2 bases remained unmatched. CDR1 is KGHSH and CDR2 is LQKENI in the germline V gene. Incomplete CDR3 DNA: TGTGCCAGCTCACCGGGACAGGGGGCTGATGAG. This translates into CASSPGQGADE. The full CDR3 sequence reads CASSPGQGADEQFF.

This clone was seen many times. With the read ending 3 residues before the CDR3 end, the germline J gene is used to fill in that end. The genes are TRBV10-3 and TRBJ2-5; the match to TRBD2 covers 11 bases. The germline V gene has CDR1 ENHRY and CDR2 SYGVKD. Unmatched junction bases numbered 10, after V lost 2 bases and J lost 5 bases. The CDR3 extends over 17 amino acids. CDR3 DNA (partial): TGTGCCATCAGTGAGGGGACTAGCGGAGGGCAGGTGGAGACC. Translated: CAISEGTSGGQVET. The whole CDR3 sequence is CAISEGTSGGQVETQYF.

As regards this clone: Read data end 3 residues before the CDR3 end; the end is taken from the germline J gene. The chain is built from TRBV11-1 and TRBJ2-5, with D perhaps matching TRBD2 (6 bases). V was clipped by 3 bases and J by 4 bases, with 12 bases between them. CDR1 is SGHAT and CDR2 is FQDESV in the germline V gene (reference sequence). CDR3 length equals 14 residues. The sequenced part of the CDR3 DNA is TGTGCCAGCAGCTTCGACCTAGCGCGAGAGACC. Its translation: CASSFDLARET. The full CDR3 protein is CASSFDLARETQYF.

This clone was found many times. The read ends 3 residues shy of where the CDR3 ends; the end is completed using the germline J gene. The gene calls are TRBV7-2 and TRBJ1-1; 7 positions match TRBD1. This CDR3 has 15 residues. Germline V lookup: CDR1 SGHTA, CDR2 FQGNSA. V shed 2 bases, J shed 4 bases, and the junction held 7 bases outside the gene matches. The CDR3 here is CASSLTGELGTEAFF. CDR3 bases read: TGTGCCAGCAGCTTAACAGGGGAGTTGGGCACTGAA.

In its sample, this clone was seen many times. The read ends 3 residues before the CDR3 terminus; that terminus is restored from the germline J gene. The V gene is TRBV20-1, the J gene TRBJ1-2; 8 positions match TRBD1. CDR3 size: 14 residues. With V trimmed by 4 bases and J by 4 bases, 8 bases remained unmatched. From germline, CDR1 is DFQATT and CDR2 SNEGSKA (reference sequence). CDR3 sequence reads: CSATRTGRLYGYTF. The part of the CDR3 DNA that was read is TGCAGTGCTACTCGGACAGGGCGCCTCTATGGC.

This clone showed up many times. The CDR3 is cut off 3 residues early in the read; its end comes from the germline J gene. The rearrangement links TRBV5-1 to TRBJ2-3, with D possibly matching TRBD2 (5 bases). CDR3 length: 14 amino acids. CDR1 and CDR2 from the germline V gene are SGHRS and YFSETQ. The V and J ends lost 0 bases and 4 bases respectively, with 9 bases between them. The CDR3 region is CASSLGPSSDTQYF. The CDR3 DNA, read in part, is TGCGCCAGCAGCTTGGGCCCTAGCTCAGATACG. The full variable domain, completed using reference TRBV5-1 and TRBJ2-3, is KAGVTQTPRYLIKTRGQQVTLSCSPISGHRSVSWYQQTPGQGLQFLFEYFSETQRNKGNFPGRFSGRQFSNSRSEMNVSTLELGDSALYLCASSLGPSSDTQYFGPGTRLTVL.